A single sample is the source of the 23 T cell receptor beta chains below, sequenced in a study of OX40 agonist ivuxolimab in advanced cancers. Method: immunoSEQ multiplex PCR; TCRdb's copy keeps in-frame clones and lacks some. Among about 21,000 clones, approximately 86% were seen once, and the ten largest hold about 16%. This sample comprised CD4+ or CD8+ T cells sorted from blood, obtained in a trial of the OX40 agonist ivuxolimab. Every receptor here comes from an adult with an advanced solid tumor such as melanoma, head and neck, liver or kidney cancer.

The chain recombines TRBV18 with TRBJ1-2, with 8 nucleotides matching TRBD1. The CDR3 is 17 amino acids. Germline V gene lookup returns CDR1 KGHSH and CDR2 LQKENI. The trim removed 1 base at V and 4 bases at J, leaving 11 bases unmatched. Written as DNA, the CDR3 is TGTGCCAGCTCACCACTACCAAACCGCGACAGGGGCTATGGCTACACCTTC. The encoded protein is CASSPLPNRDRGYGYTF.

The J gene is TRBJ2-3, the V gene TRBV9; D gene uncertain. Germline V lookup: CDR1 SGDLS, CDR2 YYNGEE. This CDR3 has 15 residues. V shed 1 base and J shed 1 base, with 10 bases lying between them. The chain's CDR3 is CASSVQGTRTDTQYF. The CDR3 region has the DNA TGTGCCAGCAGCGTACAAGGAACCCGCACAGATACGCAGTATTTT.

This clone was picked up one time. V gene TRBV21-1 combines with J gene TRBJ2-5; the DNA was not used to check the table's D call, TRBD2. TRBV21-1 is a recognized pseudogene. The CDR3 has 16 amino acids. CDR3 sequence reads: CASSKKRGGGNETQYF. CDR3 coding DNA: TGTGCCAGCAGCAAAAAGAGGGGGGGAGGAAATGAGACCCAGTACTTC.

As regards this clone: The junction and the germline gene differ at one end; a read error may be behind it. The chain uses TRBV6-1 and TRBJ2-7, with a tentative D call TRBD1 (5 bases). The germline V gene has CDR1 MNHNS and CDR2 SASEGT. This CDR3 spans 14 amino acids. Written as DNA, the CDR3 is TGTGCCATCAGTGGTATGGACAAGGCCTACGAGCAGTACTTC. Its translation is CAISGMDKAYEQYF.

The chain links TRBV7-9 to TRBJ1-1, with D maybe TRBD1 (5 bases). This CDR3 has 18 amino acids. Germline V CDR1 and CDR2: SEHNR, FQNEAQ (reference sequence). V lost 4 bases and J 1 base, leaving 22 bases between the germline ends. CDR3 coding DNA: TGTGCCAGCAGCTCGGAGGCACCCGAAGGACACTGGAACACTGAAGCTTTCTTT. Translated, it gives CASSSEAPEGHWNTEAFF.

The chain uses TRBV21-1 and TRBJ2-1. TRBV21-1 counts as a pseudogene. The CDR3 extends over 18 amino acids. As DNA, the CDR3 is TGTGCCAGCAGCAGACTAAGGGGGGAGGGGGCCTTTCACAATGAGCAGTTCTTC. It specifies CASSRLRGEGAFHNEQFF.

V and J are TRBV19 and TRBJ1-6; tentatively, D is TRBD1 (6 bases). CDR1 and CDR2 (germline): LNHDA, SQIVND (reference sequence). The CDR3 is 15 amino acids. V lost 9 bases and J 5 bases, leaving 17 bases between the germline ends. The CDR3 reads CASERTAIHNSPLHF. The CDR3 coding sequence is TGTGCCAGCGAAAGGACAGCCATCCATAATTCACCCCTCCACTTT. The entire variable domain, with the rest obtained from reference TRBV19 and TRBJ1-6, is as follows: DGGITQSPKYLFRKEGQNVTLSCEQNLNHDAMYWYRQDPGQGLRLIYYSQIVNDFQKGDIAEGYSVSREKKESFPLTVTSAQKNPTAFYLCASERTAIHNSPLHFGNGTRLTVT.

The rearrangement joins TRBV5-5 to TRBJ1-4; TRBD1 agrees at 8 bases. Per germline, CDR1 SGHKS and CDR2 YYEKEE (reference sequence). The trim removed 1 base at V and 5 bases at J, leaving 7 bases unmatched. This CDR3 has 16 residues. The CDR3 coding sequence is TGTGCCAGCAGCTTGTCCCGACAGGGGAGGAATGAAAAACTGTTTTTT. Amino acid sequence: CASSLSRQGRNEKLFF.

V is TRBV10-3 and J is TRBJ1-6; perhaps TRBD1 as D (6 bases). Trimming removed 6 bases at V and 0 bases at J, with 9 bases between. Germline-derived CDR1 and CDR2 are ENHRY and SYGVKD. The CDR3 covers 15 residues. Written as DNA, the CDR3 is TGTGCCATCAGGGACAGTCACTCCTATAATTCACCCCTCCACTTT. Its translation is CAIRDSHSYNSPLHF.

J is TRBJ2-1 and V is TRBV9, with 10 bases identical to TRBD2. The J segment lost 8 bases and the V segment lost 1 base, leaving 6 bases of the junction unmatched. The CDR3 totals 15 residues. From germline, CDR1 is SGDLS and CDR2 YYNGEE. The CDR3 coding sequence is TGTGCCAGCAGCGTACAAGCGGGAGGGCCCCATGAGCAGTTCTTC. Protein: CASSVQAGGPHEQFF.

This clone was picked up one time. J is TRBJ2-2 and V is TRBV30, with a tentative D call TRBD1 (6 bases). V lost 4 bases to trimming and J lost 6 bases, with 15 bases between them. Per germline, CDR1 GTSNPN and CDR2 SVGIG (reference sequence). There are 14 residues in the CDR3. The CDR3 nucleotides read TGTGCCTGGACTACCCAGGGGATCCCCGGGGAGCTGTTTTTT. Translating it yields CAWTTQGIPGELFF.

The chain's CDR3 is CASSLRLRAGTLQETQYF. The DNA for the CDR3 is TGTGCCAGCAGCCTACGCTTGCGGGCAGGGACCCTGCAAGAGACCCAGTACTTC. This sequence joins TRBV11-1 and TRBJ2-5; D tentatively reads TRBD1 or TRBD2 (5 bases each). Germline assignment: CDR1 SGHAT and CDR2 FQDESV (reference sequence). The germline V and J ends were trimmed by 5 bases and 2 bases, with 24 bases remaining between them. The length of the CDR3 is 18 residues.

The rearrangement uses TRBV9 and TRBJ1-3; a weak D match, TRBD1 (5 bases). Germline V gives CDR1 SGDLS, CDR2 YYNGEE. The ends were cut back, 4 bases at V and 6 bases at J, with 14 bases in the middle. The CDR3 is 14 residues long. The CDR3 reads CASSPGLTSNTIYF. The CDR3 region has the DNA TGTGCCAGCAGCCCGGGACTAACCTCAAACACCATATATTTT.

This chain uses TRBV29-1 with TRBJ2-7; possibly TRBD1 for D (5 bases). The CDR3 covers 11 residues. V gave up 7 bases and J gave up 3 bases, with 10 bases separating them. Germline V CDR1 and CDR2: SQVTM, ANQGSEA. CDR3 amino acids: CSGRQNYEQYF. The DNA for the CDR3 is TGCAGCGGTCGACAGAACTACGAGCAGTACTTC.

The chain is built from TRBV2 and TRBJ2-3, with TRBD1 matching over 9 bases. With V trimmed by 5 bases and J by 3 bases, 3 bases remained unmatched. The CDR3 runs 14 residues. From germline, CDR1 is SNHLY and CDR2 FYNNEI. Here the CDR3 DNA reads TGTGCCAGCAGTCCGGGACAGGGAACAGATACGCAGTATTTT. The encoded protein is CASSPGQGTDTQYF.

This clone has a single count. The genes are TRBV5-1 and TRBJ2-2, with D possibly matching TRBD2 (5 bases). The germline V gene has CDR1 SGHRS and CDR2 YFSETQ. CDR3 length: 15 amino acids. The ends were cut back, 6 bases at V and 7 bases at J, with 19 bases in the middle. CDR3 in DNA: TGCGCCAGCACTTTGACGCTCGGGGTTGGCGGGGAGCTGTTTTTT. Protein product: CASTLTLGVGGELFF.

The chain links TRBV19 to TRBJ1-2; D not resolved. Trimming took 5 bases from V and 4 from J, leaving 11 bases between them. Germline CDR1 LNHDA, CDR2 SQIVND (reference sequence). The CDR3 contains 13 residues. As DNA, the CDR3 is TGTGCCAGTAGTTCCGGGCCGCTCTATGGCTACACCTTC. It encodes CASSSGPLYGYTF.

The chain employs TRBV2 and TRBJ1-5; D call uncertain. Germline V CDR1 and CDR2: SNHLY, FYNNEI. Trimming stripped 2 bases from V and 1 base from J, with 6 bases between. The CDR3 loop spans 14 amino acids. CDR3: CASSEMYSNQPQHF. The CDR3, as DNA: TGTGCCAGCAGTGAAATGTACAGCAATCAGCCCCAGCATTTT.

The rearrangement joins TRBV5-1 to TRBJ2-3; D might be TRBD1 or TRBD2, each matching 5 bases. Per the germline V gene, CDR1 is SGHRS and CDR2 is YFSETQ. There are 16 residues in the CDR3. The V end was cut by 4 bases, the J end by 4 bases, with 19 bases between. In nucleotides, the CDR3 is TGCGCCAGCAGCAGGGGACCTCAGATAGGCGCAGATACGCAGTATTTT. It translates to CASSRGPQIGADTQYF.

The chain joins TRBV5-1 to TRBJ1-1, with a weak D call TRBD1 (5 bases). The V end lost 0 bases, the J end lost 0 bases, and 9 bases lay between the germline ends. In germline, CDR1 is SGHRS, CDR2 YFSETQ. CDR3 length: 15 residues. The CDR3 region is CASSLVGHLNTEAFF. The CDR3 DNA is TGCGCCAGCAGCTTGGTTGGACATTTGAACACTGAAGCTTTCTTT.

The rearrangement links TRBV7-9 to TRBJ2-1; TRBD1 or TRBD2 may be the D gene (6 bases each). Trimming took off 1 base at V and 6 bases at J, with 13 bases between the two ends. This CDR3 has 15 residues. Germline CDR1 and CDR2: SEHNR and FQNEAQ (reference sequence). CDR3 in DNA: TGTGCCAGCAGCTTAGGACTGGGGGGCTCCAATGAGCAGTTCTTC. It codes for CASSLGLGGSNEQFF.

This clone was found once. Mismatch with germline at one junction end may stem from a read error. The chain recombines TRBV7-2 with TRBJ2-5; possibly TRBD1 or TRBD2 for D (5 bases each). The CDR3 loop spans 14 amino acids. The germline V gene has CDR1 SGHTA and CDR2 FQGNSA. CDR3 DNA sequence: TGTGCCAGCAGCACAACCCGGGACCACGAGACCCAGTACTTC. Translated: CASSTTRDHETQYF.

The genes are TRBV5-1 and TRBJ2-5; TRBD1 is a possible D gene (6 bases). The germline V gene has CDR1 SGHRS and CDR2 YFSETQ. V dropped 4 bases and J dropped 5 bases, with 15 bases sitting between them. This CDR3 is 14 amino acids long. The CDR3 loop reads CASSAGQQLETQYF. CDR3 nucleotide sequence: TGCGCCAGCAGCGCCGGACAGCAACTGGAGACCCAGTACTTC.